These 3 T cell receptor beta chains were sequenced from one sample in a study of tumor-infiltrating lymphocytes in primary liver carcinoma. Extraction also yielded germline DNA, while blood RNA was obtained from unsorted whole blood. Priming with a constant-region primer yielded TCR beta cDNA from about 480 ng total RNA. Three nested multiplex PCR rounds, a slightly modified ARM-PCR method, built the TCR beta libraries. A C-beta reverse primer was combined with TRBV1-TRBV30 forward primers in the first two PCR rounds, and each round had approximately 9 cycles. TCRdb itself ran the multiplex PCR reads through MiXCR, one entry per CDR3 protein. Of 200,000 or so distinct CDR3 sequences in the sample, around three fifths were seen once. The sample taken for sequencing was peripheral blood. The receptors derive from a woman aged 60-75 years with primary liver carcinoma and hepatitis B virus infection.

In regard to this clonotype: A read error may explain this, as a much larger clone is one base away. This chain connects TRBV7-8 to TRBJ2-7; TRBD2 is a possible D gene (6 bases). The CDR3 consists of 15 residues. CDR1 is SGHVS and CDR2 is FQNEAQ in the germline V gene. The CDR3 here is CASNLGGARSYEQYF. The CDR3 DNA follows: TGTGCCAGCAACTTAGGAGGGGCTCGCTCCTACGAGCAGTACTTC.

This clonotype was detected only once. One end of the junction is discordant with germline, which a read error may explain. The J gene is TRBJ1-5, the V gene TRBV11-2; the D is unclear. The CDR3 consists of 13 residues. Germline V gene sequence: CDR1 SGHAT, CDR2 FQNNGV. CDR3 amino acids: CARSLEWNRPQHF. The CDR3 DNA sequence: TGTGCCAGGAGCTTAGAGTGGAATCGGCCCCAGCATTTT. Using reference TRBV11-2 and TRBJ1-5 for the parts outside the CDR3, the full variable domain is EAGVAQSPRYKIIEKRQSVAFWCNPISGHATLYWYQQILGQGPKLLIQFQNNGVVDDSQLPKDRFSAERLKGVDSTLKIQPAKLEDSAVYLCARSLEWNRPQHFGDGTRLSIL.

In regard to this clonotype: A much larger clone is a single base away; this may be a read error. This chain connects TRBV4-1 to TRBJ2-7; 7 nucleotides line up with TRBD1. The CDR3 extends over 17 amino acids. Germline V gives CDR1 MGHRA, CDR2 YSYEKL. V shed 1 base, J shed 0 bases, and the junction held 9 bases outside the gene matches. CDR3 bases: TGCGCCAGCAGCCAAGCAGTTTCGACAGGGAGCTCCTACGAGCAGTACTTC. Residues: CASSQAVSTGSSYEQYF.